This record looks at one T cell receptor beta chain sequence and its context. This clonotype appeared a few times. The antigen it recognizes is unknown. Within one base of it there is no much larger clone, and no base qualities were kept. This sample was taken from a study of response to subunit inactivated influenza vaccine (dated by TCRdb to about 2018). About the full investigation: Deep quantitative T cell receptor repertoire profiling was used in the study to track responses to a trivalent subunit inactivated influenza vaccine. Overall results and qualifications from the work: The authors suggested that each seasonal influenza vaccination may recruit only a limited number of new T cells.

The library was prepared using RT-PCR. Sequencing used an Illumina HiSeq 2500. TCRdb applied fastp at Q25 and MiXCR to the public reads, then kept only in-frame beta chains. For every CDR3 protein sequence, its rows merge into one entry that carries the most common genes and DNA. The sample records around 790,000 distinct CDR3 sequences, 20% to 25% of which are singletons. Approximately 10% of the sample goes to the ten largest clones. The sequence was collected from a man aged 50 to 60 who received an inactivated influenza vaccine. Donor details come from another sample of the same person, matched by shared clones. This specimen was PBMCs from blood, taken 4 to 6 days after vaccination.

The CDR3 has the sequence CAWSSLHRDTYGYTF. The nucleotides are TGTGCCTGGAGTTCCCTCCACCGGGACACGTATGGCTACACCTTC. This sequence uses TRBV30 and TRBJ1-2; the best D guess is TRBD1, with 6 bases matching. The germline V gene (reference sequence) gives CDR1 as GTSNPN and CDR2 as SVGIG. From the cysteine up to the phenylalanine, the CDR3 has a length of 15 residues. The read is trimmed to its CDR3 DNA, 45 bases read in frame from base 1. Cut back by 2 bases and 5 bases, the V and J ends lie 18 bases apart.